These T cell receptor beta chains were read from a single sample in a study of T-cell reconstitution after alpha-beta-depleted transplantation in children. TCRdb itself ran the PCR reads through MiXCR, one entry per CDR3 protein. The table has fewer than 1 million distinct CDR3 sequences, around 15% seen once. Source: PBMCs, mostly from graft donor cells, taken 360 days after TCRalphabeta/CD19-depleted stem cell transplant. The receptors stem from a male patient younger than 18 who had a stem cell transplant for acute lymphoblastic leukemia, so the T cells may come from the graft donor. The CDR3 runs from the conserved cysteine through the conserved F or W. Each record gives: J gene, clone size, D gene, V gene, CDR3 DNA, CDR3 protein. D genes are given only for firm matches. Not all rows give a size; the values are once, few, many and, for expanded clones, a class.

J gene: TRBJ2-7
clone size: NA
D gene: TRBD1
V gene: TRBV19
CDR3 DNA: TGTGCCAGTAGTACGGGACAGGTAGGGTACGAGCAGTACTTC
CDR3 protein: CASSTGQVGYEQYF

J gene: TRBJ2-6
clone size: NA
D gene: NA
V gene: TRBV29-1
CDR3 DNA: TGCAGCGTTGAAGACCGGCCGGCTGGGGGAGTGGGGGCCAACGTCCTGACTTTC
CDR3 protein: CSVEDRPAGGVGANVLTF

J gene: TRBJ2-7
clone size: few
D gene: NA
V gene: TRBV27
CDR3 DNA: TGTGCCAGCAGTTCGGGCCAGAGCTCCTACGAGCAGTACTTC
CDR3 protein: CASSSGQSSYEQYF

J gene: TRBJ2-1
clone size: few
D gene: TRBD2
V gene: TRBV20-1
CDR3 DNA: TGCAGTGCCAGACTAGCGCCTTTCCCCTACAATGAGCAGTTCTTC
CDR3 protein: CSARLAPFPYNEQFF

J gene: TRBJ2-5
clone size: NA
D gene: NA
V gene: TRBV5-6
CDR3 DNA: TGTGCCAGCAGCGCGGGACCGCTGGAAGAGACCCAGTACTTC
CDR3 protein: CASSAGPLEETQYF

J gene: TRBJ2-1
clone size: few
D gene: NA
V gene: TRBV24-1
CDR3 DNA: TGTGCCACCGGGGACAGGTCGGGACTAGGAAAGTCGGAGCAGTTCTTC
CDR3 protein: CATGDRSGLGKSEQFF

J gene: TRBJ1-1
clone size: NA
D gene: NA
V gene: TRBV5-1
CDR3 DNA: TGCGCCAGCAGCTTGGGAGGACAGCTGAACACTGAAGCTTTCTTT
CDR3 protein: CASSLGGQLNTEAFF

J gene: TRBJ1-1
clone size: many
D gene: NA
V gene: TRBV19
CDR3 DNA: TGTGCCAGTAGCCAAAGCCACACTGAAGCTTTCTTT
CDR3 protein: CASSQSHTEAFF

J gene: TRBJ1-2
clone size: NA
D gene: NA
V gene: TRBV7-6
CDR3 DNA: TGTGCCAGCAGCCCTGGAGGCCCTACAGCGTACTATGGCTACACCTTC
CDR3 protein: CASSPGGPTAYYGYTF

J gene: TRBJ1-3
clone size: NA
D gene: TRBD1
V gene: TRBV6-5
CDR3 DNA: TGTGCCAGCAGTTACTCGAGGGGGACAGGGTCTGAATATTTT
CDR3 protein: CASSYSRGTGSEYF

J gene: TRBJ2-7
clone size: NA
D gene: NA
V gene: TRBV4-1
CDR3 DNA: TGCGCCAGCAGCCAAGCGCCCCTTGGGGTGGCGGGTCAGTACTTC
CDR3 protein: CASSQAPLGVAGQYF

J gene: TRBJ1-1
clone size: few
D gene: NA
V gene: TRBV2
CDR3 DNA: TGTGCCAGCGGACGACTTGAAGCTTTCTTT
CDR3 protein: CASGRLEAFF

J gene: TRBJ2-2
clone size: NA
D gene: NA
V gene: TRBV4-1
CDR3 DNA: TGCGCCAGCAGCCAAGAGGCAACCGGGGAGCTGTTTTTT
CDR3 protein: CASSQEATGELFF

J gene: TRBJ1-3
clone size: few
D gene: TRBD1
V gene: TRBV10-3
CDR3 DNA: TGTGCCATCAGTGAGTGGACAGGGAACACCATATATTTT
CDR3 protein: CAISEWTGNTIYF

J gene: TRBJ1-4
clone size: NA
D gene: NA
V gene: TRBV5-1
CDR3 DNA: TGCGCCAGCAGCTTGGAAGGTCCGGGACCGTTGTTTTTT
CDR3 protein: CASSLEGPGPLFF

J gene: TRBJ2-7
clone size: NA
D gene: TRBD2
V gene: TRBV5-6
CDR3 DNA: TGTGCCAGCAGCTTTATCGCGGGGGGCGCGTTTGTCTCACAGCAGTACTTC
CDR3 protein: CASSFIAGGAFVSQQYF

J gene: TRBJ2-7
clone size: NA
D gene: NA
V gene: TRBV7-2
CDR3 DNA: TGTGCCAGCAGCTTAGGGCTAAGGCAGAGCGAGCAGTACTTC
CDR3 protein: CASSLGLRQSEQYF

J gene: TRBJ1-4
clone size: many
D gene: NA
V gene: TRBV29-1
CDR3 DNA: TGCAGCGTTCTCACATCCAGGTCTAGGACATTT
CDR3 protein: CSVLTSRSRTF

J gene: TRBJ2-3
clone size: many
D gene: TRBD2
V gene: TRBV9
CDR3 DNA: TGTGCCAGCAGCGTAGATCTAGCGGGAGGGCCGAATACGCAGTATTTT
CDR3 protein: CASSVDLAGGPNTQYF

J gene: TRBJ1-1
clone size: once
D gene: NA
V gene: TRBV20-1
CDR3 DNA: TGCAGTGCTAGAGAGGGAGCCAGGCGAGCTTTCTTT
CDR3 protein: CSAREGARRAFF

J gene: TRBJ2-7
clone size: few
D gene: TRBD1
V gene: TRBV9
CDR3 DNA: TGTGCCAGCAGCGCAGACAGGGAAGGAGGCTACGAGCAGTACTTC
CDR3 protein: CASSADREGGYEQYF

J gene: TRBJ2-6
clone size: few
D gene: NA
V gene: TRBV7-9
CDR3 DNA: TGTGCCAGCACCCCCAAGTGGTCCCAGACCGGGGCCAACGTCCTGACTTTC
CDR3 protein: CASTPKWSQTGANVLTF